The 32 T cell receptor beta chains below come from one sample, sequenced in a study of cytomegalovirus exposure and HLA in healthy donors. The PCR was carried out with 60 Vbeta primers and 13 Jbeta primers. Libraries were prepared by immunoSEQ multiplex PCR; TCRdb keeps only in-frame clonotypes and omits some of them. The repertoire holds roughly 200,000 clones, with over 80% as singletons. The sample was PBMCs. The receptors originated from a man aged 45-65 years in good health and CMV-seronegative.

The count of this clone is one. The V call is TRBV14, the J call TRBJ2-1; the match to TRBD2 covers 7 bases. Per germline, CDR1 SGHDN and CDR2 FVKESK. The V gene end was trimmed by 1 base and the J gene end by 10 bases; junction bases not matched to a gene: 10. This CDR3 comprises 15 residues. The CDR3 nucleotides are TGTGCCAGCAGCCAAGTGGCCAGCGGGATAAACGAGCAGTTCTTC. The encoded protein is CASSQVASGINEQFF.

The V call is TRBV28, the J call TRBJ2-3; 15 nucleotides align to TRBD2. The germline CDR1 and CDR2 sequences are MDHEN and SYDVKM. With 5 bases clipped from V and 0 bases from J, the junction kept 9 bases outside the gene matches. The CDR3 is 19 amino acids. In DNA form, the CDR3 reads TGTGCCAGCAGTCCCCAAGGACTAGCGGGAGGGCGGAGCACAGATACGCAGTATTTT. It codes for CASSPQGLAGGRSTDTQYF. Drawing the rest from reference TRBV28 and TRBJ2-3, the complete variable domain is DVKVTQSSRYLVKRTGEKVFLECVQDMDHENMFWYRQDPGLGLRLIYFSYDVKMKEKGDIPEGYSVSREKKERFSLILESASTNQTSMYLCASSPQGLAGGRSTDTQYFGPGTRLTVL.

This clone was observed a handful of times. The chain is built from TRBV5-1 and TRBJ1-1, with D possibly TRBD1 on 5 matching bases. Germline lookup yields CDR1 SGHRS and CDR2 YFSETQ. Trimming took off 2 bases at V and 8 bases at J, with 13 bases between the two ends. The CDR3 consists of 13 residues. The chain's CDR3 is CASSFSQGPEAFF. CDR3 coding DNA: TGCGCCAGCAGCTTTTCTCAGGGCCCGGAAGCTTTCTTT.

This clone was seen a handful of times. This sample includes further DNA sequences coding for the same CDR3. V and J are TRBV6-6 and TRBJ2-7, with 7 bases lining up with TRBD2. Trimming removed 6 bases from V and 2 bases from J; junction bases left unmatched: 4. Germline V lookup: CDR1 MNHNY, CDR2 SVGAGI (reference sequence). This CDR3 contains 13 residues. This chain's CDR3 is CASRTSVTYEQYF. CDR3 nucleotide sequence: TGTGCCAGCAGAACTAGCGTTACCTACGAGCAGTACTTC.

The V gene is TRBV28, the J gene TRBJ2-7; 7 bases line up with TRBD2. In germline, CDR1 is MDHEN, CDR2 SYDVKM. V shed 7 bases and J 1 base; nucleotides not matched to a gene: 4. This CDR3 comprises 13 residues. This CDR3 reads CASISGLSYEQYF. The CDR3 bases are TGTGCCAGCATCTCGGGACTATCCTACGAGCAGTACTTC.

The V and J genes are TRBV28 and TRBJ2-5; possibly TRBD2 for D (6 bases). The length of the CDR3 is 15 residues. Germline loops: CDR1 MDHEN, CDR2 SYDVKM. V lost 4 bases, J lost 1 base, and 13 bases lay in between. CDR3 in amino acids: CASSSPGEAQETQYF. CDR3 bases: TGTGCCAGCAGTTCCCCGGGGGAGGCCCAAGAGACCCAGTACTTC.

This chain joins TRBV6-6 and TRBJ1-1; possibly TRBD1 for D (6 bases). CDR3 length equals 13 residues. V shed 6 bases and J shed 10 bases, with 18 bases lying between them. The germline V gene encodes CDR1 MNHNY and CDR2 SVGAGI (reference sequence). The CDR3, as DNA: TGTGCCAGCAGGACAGGCCCTCCTCTGGGAGCTTTCTTT. It encodes CASRTGPPLGAFF.

The chain recombines TRBV9 with TRBJ2-7; 13 bases map to TRBD2. Germline loops: CDR1 SGDLS, CDR2 YYNGEE. With 2 bases clipped from V and 6 bases from J, the junction kept 5 bases outside the gene matches. This CDR3 comprises 15 residues. The CDR3 nucleotides read TGTGCCAGCAGCGTTGGGACTAGCGGGATTGCCGAGCAGTACTTC. It translates to CASSVGTSGIAEQYF.

A remark on this clone: The junction and the germline gene differ at one end; a read error may be behind it. The chain recombines TRBV7-9 with TRBJ2-7, with TRBD1 matching over 9 bases. CDR3 length: 14 amino acids. The germline V gene has CDR1 SEHNR and CDR2 FQNEAQ (reference sequence). The CDR3 is CSSSLTGGFYEQYF. The CDR3 region has the DNA TGTTCCAGCAGCTTAACAGGGGGCTTCTACGAGCAGTACTTC.

This clone was observed a handful of times. The V gene is TRBV5-4, the J gene TRBJ1-1; the D is unclear. Trimming shortened V by 4 bases and J by 2 bases, and 9 bases separated the two germline ends. This CDR3 is 13 amino acids long. Germline lookup yields CDR1 SGHNT and CDR2 YYREEE (reference sequence). The CDR3 nucleotides read TGTGCCAGCAGCACCGACTTAAACACTGAAGCTTTCTTT. The encoded protein is CASSTDLNTEAFF. The entire variable domain, with the rest obtained from reference TRBV5-4 and TRBJ1-1, is as follows: ETGVTQSPTHLIKTRGQQVTLRCSSQSGHNTVSWYQQALGQGPQFIFQYYREEENGRGNFPPRFSGLQFPNYSSELNVNALELDDSALYLCASSTDLNTEAFFGQGTRLTVV.

The chain joins TRBV9 to TRBJ1-1, with D unclear. Trimming pared 0 bases from V and 6 bases from J, leaving 9 bases between. CDR1 is SGDLS, CDR2 YYNGEE, per germline. The CDR3 totals 13 residues. The DNA of the CDR3 is TGTGCCAGCAGCGTAGGAGGGTACGCTGAAGCTTTCTTT. Protein product: CASSVGGYAEAFF.

The gene calls are TRBV5-1 and TRBJ2-5; 8 bases align to TRBD1. J was trimmed by 4 bases and V by 3 bases; bases with no gene match: 5. The CDR3 has 14 amino acids. Germline V CDR1 and CDR2: SGHRS, YFSETQ. CDR3 sequence (DNA): TGCGCCAGCAGCTCGGACAGGGCGGGAGAGACCCAGTACTTC. This gives the protein CASSSDRAGETQYF.

The genes are TRBV5-6 and TRBJ2-1; D remains ambiguous. The V gene lost 0 bases and the J gene lost 3 bases, with 10 bases spanning the gap. The CDR3 has 15 residues. Germline V gene sequence: CDR1 SGHDT, CDR2 YYEEEE. This CDR3 is CASSLARSIYNEQFF. CDR3 DNA: TGTGCCAGCAGCTTGGCCAGAAGTATCTACAATGAGCAGTTCTTC. The full variable domain, in which reference TRBV5-6 and TRBJ2-1 provide the parts outside the CDR3, is DAGVTQSPTHLIKTRGQQVTLRCSPKSGHDTVSWYQQALGQGPQFIFQYYEEEERQRGNFPDRFSGHQFPNYSSELNVNALLLGDSALYLCASSLARSIYNEQFFGPGTRLTVL.

V is TRBV6-1 and J is TRBJ2-3, with 10 nucleotides matching TRBD2. The CDR3 is 16 amino acids. Per germline, CDR1 MNHNS and CDR2 SASEGT. V dropped 2 bases and J dropped 0; count of bases not matched to a gene: 2. CDR3 nucleotide sequence: TGTGCCAGCAGTGAAATACTAGCGGGAAGCACAGATACGCAGTATTTT. Residues: CASSEILAGSTDTQYF.

V usage is TRBV7-2 and J usage is TRBJ2-5; D unclear. Germline V gene data show CDR1 as SGHTA and CDR2 as FQGNSA. The CDR3 runs 13 residues. V dropped 3 bases and J dropped 0 bases, with 5 bases sitting between them. The CDR3 nucleotides read TGTGCCAGCAGCTTTCTCTACCAAGAGACCCAGTACTTC. It is translated as CASSFLYQETQYF.

The chain links TRBV2 to TRBJ1-1, with 9 bases matching TRBD1. J was trimmed by 2 bases and V by 2 bases; bases with no gene match: 6. This CDR3 region has 16 residues. Germline CDR1 and CDR2: SNHLY and FYNNEI. CDR3 sequence: CASSESDRGVNTEAFF. The CDR3 DNA reads TGTGCCAGCAGTGAATCGGACAGGGGCGTAAACACTGAAGCTTTCTTT.

The chain is built from TRBV18 and TRBJ2-7; D possibly corresponds to TRBD1 (6 bases). Germline V gene lookup returns CDR1 KGHSH and CDR2 LQKENI. This CDR3 is 14 amino acids long. The V end was cut by 5 bases, the J end by 2 bases, with 13 bases between. The CDR3 region has the DNA TGTGCCAGCTCAAACAGACAGGCGACCTACGAGCAGTACTTC. It specifies CASSNRQATYEQYF.

The J gene is TRBJ2-1, the V gene TRBV7-9, with TRBD2 matching over 9 bases. Per germline, CDR1 SEHNR and CDR2 FQNEAQ (reference sequence). V dropped 2 bases and J dropped 14; count of bases not matched to a gene: 4. CDR3 size: 12 residues. This CDR3 is CASSLIAGGKFF. The CDR3 DNA reads TGTGCCAGCAGCTTAATTGCGGGAGGGAAGTTCTTC.

The V call is TRBV7-2, the J call TRBJ2-1; TRBD2 agrees at 13 bases. From germline, CDR1 is SGHTA and CDR2 FQGNSA. The length of the CDR3 is 17 residues. J lost 4 bases, V lost 6 bases, and 9 bases had no gene match. CDR3: CASRAGLAGAWYNEQFF. Here the CDR3 DNA reads TGTGCCAGCAGGGCAGGACTAGCGGGAGCATGGTACAATGAGCAGTTCTTC.

The chain joins TRBV9 to TRBJ1-1; D is possibly TRBD1 (5 bases). Germline lookup yields CDR1 SGDLS and CDR2 YYNGEE. This CDR3 region has 15 residues. V dropped 4 bases and J dropped 1 base, with 14 bases sitting between them. The CDR3 loop is CASSRRGRANTEAFF. The CDR3 DNA reads TGTGCCAGCAGCCGACGGGGGAGGGCGAACACTGAAGCTTTCTTT.

This chain links TRBV6-1 with TRBJ2-3; 8 nucleotides agree with TRBD2. The CDR3 runs 16 residues. Germline lookup yields CDR1 MNHNS and CDR2 SASEGT. With 4 bases clipped from V and 0 bases from J, the junction kept 6 bases outside the gene matches. The CDR3 region has the DNA TGTGCCAGCAGTGGGGAGCGGGGGCGCAGCACAGATACGCAGTATTTT. It yields the protein CASSGERGRSTDTQYF.

The chain employs TRBV6-1 and TRBJ1-5; 7 positions agree with TRBD1. The CDR3 sequence is 14 residues long. Germline loops: CDR1 MNHNS, CDR2 SASEGT. Trimming at V came to 5 bases and at J to 2 bases, leaving 3 bases not matched to a gene. The CDR3 coding sequence is TGTGCCAGCAGTCCCGACAGGGGCAATCAGCCCCAGCATTTT. Its translation: CASSPDRGNQPQHF.

J is TRBJ1-1 and V is TRBV27; no definite D call. Germline V CDR1 and CDR2: MNHEY, SMNVEV (reference sequence). This CDR3 contains 16 residues. V was shortened by 6 bases and J by 7 bases, with 24 bases between the two germline ends. CDR3 sequence (DNA): TGTGCCAGCAGCCTAGGCCGTCTGGGAACTGAGGGTGAAGCTTTCTTT. Its translation is CASSLGRLGTEGEAFF.

CDR3 nucleotides: TGTGCCAGCAGCGCAATCCCGGACAGGACGTACTATGGCTACACCTTC. Translated: CASSAIPDRTYYGYTF. The V call is TRBV11-2, the J call TRBJ1-2; TRBD1 aligns across 7 bases. This CDR3 has 16 residues. The V segment lost 5 bases and the J segment 3 bases; nucleotides outside the gene matches: 12. CDR1 is SGHAT and CDR2 is FQNNGV in the germline V gene.

In DNA, the CDR3 is TGTGCCAGCAGTTACTCGCAGGGGGGAGAGACCCAGTACTTC. It is translated as CASSYSQGGETQYF. The J gene is TRBJ2-5, the V gene TRBV6-5, with a tentative D call TRBD1 (7 bases). V was trimmed by 0 bases and J by 4 bases, leaving 9 bases between them. The CDR3 consists of 14 residues. Germline assignment: CDR1 MNHEY and CDR2 SVGAGI.

The chain has TRBV19 and TRBJ1-2; no definite D call. Germline V lookup: CDR1 LNHDA, CDR2 SQIVND (reference sequence). Trimming removed 6 bases at V and 8 bases at J, with 16 bases between. This CDR3 has 13 residues. CDR3 amino acids: CASSTLEGGGYTF. In nucleotides, the CDR3 is TGTGCCAGTAGCACACTGGAGGGCGGGGGCTACACCTTC.

The sample holds one count of this clone. This chain uses TRBV5-1 with TRBJ2-5; D is uncertain. CDR1 SGHRS and CDR2 YFSETQ come from the germline V gene. The CDR3 contains 16 residues. The ends were cut back, 0 bases at V and 2 bases at J, with 14 bases in the middle. The chain's CDR3 is CASSLEPVNAQETQYF. The DNA for the CDR3 is TGCGCCAGCAGCTTGGAGCCCGTCAATGCACAAGAGACCCAGTACTTC.

This chain links TRBV7-2 with TRBJ1-1, with unresolved D. The V and J ends lost 1 base and 6 bases respectively, with 15 bases between them. The germline gives CDR1 SGHTA, CDR2 FQGNSA. The CDR3 runs to 15 residues. The DNA of the CDR3 is TGTGCCAGCAGCTTAGAGACGGGGAGGAGGGCTGAAGCTTTCTTT. It specifies CASSLETGRRAEAFF.

V gene TRBV28 combines with J gene TRBJ1-1; TRBD1 matches at 7 bases. The germline V gene encodes CDR1 MDHEN and CDR2 SYDVKM. J was trimmed by 0 bases and V by 10 bases; bases with no gene match: 14. There are 16 residues in the CDR3. CDR3 bases: TGTGCCACCCCCCCGGGACAGAAGATCATGAACACTGAAGCTTTCTTT. Residues: CATPPGQKIMNTEAFF.

The V gene is TRBV6-5, the J gene TRBJ2-7; TRBD1 matches 7 bases. V trimming: 2 bases; J trimming: 4 bases; junction bases outside the gene matches: 8. Germline-derived CDR1 and CDR2 are MNHEY and SVGAGI. The CDR3 consists of 15 residues. The CDR3 nucleotides read TGTGCCAGCAGTTACGAGGGGGCTCTAAGGTACGAGCAGTACTTC. Protein product: CASSYEGALRYEQYF.

With respect to this clone: Mismatch with germline at one junction end may stem from a read error. The chain uses TRBV7-9 and TRBJ2-3; D gene ambiguous. Germline CDR1 SEHNR, CDR2 FQNEAQ (reference sequence). This CDR3 comprises 11 residues. The CDR3 bases are TGTTCCAGCAGCCTAACAGATACGCAGTATTTT. Translation gives CSSSLTDTQYF.

This clone has just a few counts. The chain employs TRBV4-3 and TRBJ2-7; 12 bases align to TRBD1. Germline assignment: CDR1 LGHNA and CDR2 YSLEER. V was pared by 6 bases and J by 2 bases, with 2 bases of the junction left unmatched. CDR3 length: 14 residues. CDR3 DNA sequence: TGCGCCAGCAGTTGGGACAGGGGGCCCTACGAGCAGTACTTC. Translating gives CASSWDRGPYEQYF.